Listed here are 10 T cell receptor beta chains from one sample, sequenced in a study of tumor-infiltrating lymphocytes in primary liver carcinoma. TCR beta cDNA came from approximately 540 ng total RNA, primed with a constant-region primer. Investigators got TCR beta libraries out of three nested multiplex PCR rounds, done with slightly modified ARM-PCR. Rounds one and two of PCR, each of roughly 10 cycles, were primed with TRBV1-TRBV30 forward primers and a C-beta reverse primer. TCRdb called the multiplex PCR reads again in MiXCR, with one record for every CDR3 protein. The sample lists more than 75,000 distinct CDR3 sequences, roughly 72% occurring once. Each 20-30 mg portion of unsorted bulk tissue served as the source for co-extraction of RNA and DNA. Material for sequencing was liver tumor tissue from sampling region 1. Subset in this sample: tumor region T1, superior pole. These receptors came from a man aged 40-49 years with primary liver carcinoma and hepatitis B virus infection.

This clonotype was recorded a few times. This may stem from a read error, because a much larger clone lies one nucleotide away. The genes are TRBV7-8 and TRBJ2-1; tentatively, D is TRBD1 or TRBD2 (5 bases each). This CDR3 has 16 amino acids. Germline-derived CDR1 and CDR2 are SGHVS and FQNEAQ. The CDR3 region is CAGSLEGNNPRGQQFF. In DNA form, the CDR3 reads TGTGCCGGCAGCTTAGAGGGGAACAACCCCCGAGGTCAGCAGTTCTTC. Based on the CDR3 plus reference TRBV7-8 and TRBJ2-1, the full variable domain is GAGVSQSPRYKVAKRGQDVALRCDPISGHVSLFWYQQALGQGPEFLTYFQNEAQLDKSGLPSDRFFAERPEGSVSTLKIQRTQQEDSAVYLCAGSLEGNNPRGQQFFGPGTRLTVL.

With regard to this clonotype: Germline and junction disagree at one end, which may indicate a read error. CDR3 in DNA: TGTGCCAACAGCCGAACACGAGCCGAGCAGTACTTC. Its protein product is CANSRTRAEQYF. This chain joins TRBV14 and TRBJ2-7, with no clear D. This CDR3 contains 12 residues. Germline-derived CDR1 and CDR2 are SGHDN and FVKESK.

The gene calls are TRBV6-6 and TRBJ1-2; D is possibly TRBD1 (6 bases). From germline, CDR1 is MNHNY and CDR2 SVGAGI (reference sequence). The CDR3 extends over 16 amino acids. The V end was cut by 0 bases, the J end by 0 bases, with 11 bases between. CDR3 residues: CASSYSEGGANYGYTF. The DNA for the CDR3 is TGTGCCAGCAGTTACTCTGAGGGGGGAGCTAACTATGGCTACACCTTC.

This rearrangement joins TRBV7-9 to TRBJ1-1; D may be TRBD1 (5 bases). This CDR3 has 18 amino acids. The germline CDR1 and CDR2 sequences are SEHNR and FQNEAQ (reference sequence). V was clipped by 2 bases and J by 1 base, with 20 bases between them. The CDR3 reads CASSLSFDLQGGNTEAFF. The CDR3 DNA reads TGTGCCAGCAGCTTATCGTTCGATCTCCAGGGTGGGAACACTGAAGCTTTCTTT.

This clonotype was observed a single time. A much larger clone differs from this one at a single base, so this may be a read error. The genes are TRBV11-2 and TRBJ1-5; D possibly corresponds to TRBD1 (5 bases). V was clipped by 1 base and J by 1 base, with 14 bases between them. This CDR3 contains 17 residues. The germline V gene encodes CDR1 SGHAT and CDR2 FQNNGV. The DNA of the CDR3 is TGTGCCAGCAGCTTAGTAGGGGTAACATGGAGCAATCAGCCCCAGCATTTT. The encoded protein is CASSLVGVTWSNQPQHF.

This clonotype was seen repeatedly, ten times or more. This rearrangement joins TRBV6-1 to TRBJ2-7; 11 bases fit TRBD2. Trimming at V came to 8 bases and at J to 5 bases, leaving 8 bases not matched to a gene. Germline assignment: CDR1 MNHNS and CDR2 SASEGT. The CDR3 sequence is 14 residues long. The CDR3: CASETSGRGNEQYF. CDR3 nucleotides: TGTGCCAGCGAAACTAGCGGGAGAGGAAACGAGCAGTACTTC.

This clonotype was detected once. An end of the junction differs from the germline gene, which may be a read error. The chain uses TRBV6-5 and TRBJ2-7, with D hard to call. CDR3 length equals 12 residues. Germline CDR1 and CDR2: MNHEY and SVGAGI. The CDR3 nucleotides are TGTGCCAGCAGTAACGGGCTGTACAAGCAGTATTTC. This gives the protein CASSNGLYKQYF.

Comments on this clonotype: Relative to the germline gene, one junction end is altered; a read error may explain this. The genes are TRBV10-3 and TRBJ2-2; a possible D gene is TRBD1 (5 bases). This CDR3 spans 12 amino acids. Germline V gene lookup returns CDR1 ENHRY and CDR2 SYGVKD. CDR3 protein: CTISDGSRGLFF. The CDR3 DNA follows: TGTACCATCAGTGACGGATCTAGGGGGCTGTTTTTT.

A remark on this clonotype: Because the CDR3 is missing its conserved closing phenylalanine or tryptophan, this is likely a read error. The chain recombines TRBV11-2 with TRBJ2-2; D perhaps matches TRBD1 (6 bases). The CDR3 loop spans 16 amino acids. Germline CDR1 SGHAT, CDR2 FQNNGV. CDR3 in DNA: TGTACCAGCAGTTCCAGACAGGCTTCGAACACCGGGGAGCTGTTTATT. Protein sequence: CTSSSRQASNTGELFI.

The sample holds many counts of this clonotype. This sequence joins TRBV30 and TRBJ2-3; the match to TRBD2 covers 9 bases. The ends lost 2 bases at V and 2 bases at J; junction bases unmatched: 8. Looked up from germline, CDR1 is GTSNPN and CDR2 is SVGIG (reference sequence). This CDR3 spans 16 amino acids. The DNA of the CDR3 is TGTGCCTGGAGTCGACGGGCGGGAGGGAACACAGATACGCAGTATTTT. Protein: CAWSRRAGGNTDTQYF.